The next 11 T cell receptor beta chains were all read from a single sample in a study of CD8+ T cells in alopecia areata. Treatment indicated: oral pan-JAK inhibitor, 5-10 mg twice daily. Following extraction, RNA underwent reverse transcription to cDNA, which served as the sequencing template. Assay used: immunoSEQ multiplex PCR; TCRdb lists only in-frame clones, some missing. This sample has 35,000 to 45,000 clones, with roughly 92% found just once. The material sequenced was CD8+ T cells sorted from blood, taken at week 24, from a patient treated with tofacitinib. Receptors originate from a human donor with alopecia areata.

V is TRBV7-8 and J is TRBJ2-5, with 7 bases that match TRBD2. The germline CDR1 and CDR2 sequences are SGHVS and FQNEAQ. Losses at the gene ends were 5 bases for V and 2 bases for J; bases not matched to a gene: 5. CDR3 length: 14 residues. In DNA, the CDR3 is TGTGCCAGCAGCCTGTCTAGCGGACAAGAGACCCAGTACTTC. Protein: CASSLSSGQETQYF.

This rearrangement joins TRBV5-6 to TRBJ1-4; 9 bases match TRBD1. Germline CDR1 SGHDT, CDR2 YYEEEE. V lost 4 bases to trimming and J lost 8 bases; unmatched junction nucleotides: 12. The CDR3 totals 16 residues. DNA of the CDR3: TGTGCCAGCAGCCTAACTCCGGGACAGGGAGGCGAAAAACTGTTTTTT. This gives the protein CASSLTPGQGGEKLFF. The whole variable domain, filled in from reference TRBV5-6 and TRBJ1-4, reads DAGVTQSPTHLIKTRGQQVTLRCSPKSGHDTVSWYQQALGQGPQFIFQYYEEEERQRGNFPDRFSGHQFPNYSSELNVNALLLGDSALYLCASSLTPGQGGEKLFFGSGTQLSVL.

This rearrangement joins TRBV6-5 to TRBJ2-7; no reliable D call. With 0 bases removed from V and 1 base from J, the gap between germline ends came to 4 bases. Germline V lookup: CDR1 MNHEY, CDR2 SVGAGI. The CDR3 length is 13 residues. CDR3 amino acids: CASSYSNSYEQYF. CDR3 DNA: TGTGCCAGCAGTTACTCGAATTCCTACGAGCAGTACTTC.

The J gene is TRBJ2-2, the V gene TRBV28; 9 positions agree with TRBD1. The V gene's germline CDR1 is MDHEN and CDR2 SYDVKM. V lost 2 bases, J lost 3 bases, and 19 bases stayed unmatched. This CDR3 is 21 amino acids long. The CDR3 loop is CASSLNPGQGLTGLHTGELFF. The CDR3 nucleotides read TGTGCCAGCAGTTTAAATCCGGGACAGGGTTTAACGGGGCTTCACACCGGGGAGCTGTTTTTT.

The chain is built from TRBV7-9 and TRBJ1-2; D not resolved. V shed 2 bases and J shed 3 bases, with 13 bases lying between them. Germline V CDR1 and CDR2: SEHNR, FQNEAQ (reference sequence). This CDR3 is built from 15 residues. This CDR3 reads CASSLSNRDHYGYTF. CDR3 nucleotides: TGTGCCAGCAGCTTATCGAATAGAGATCACTATGGCTACACCTTC.

The rearrangement joins TRBV4-3 to TRBJ2-1; D gene uncertain. V gave up 1 base and J gave up 0 bases, with 7 bases separating them. CDR3 size: 15 residues. The germline gives CDR1 LGHNA, CDR2 YSLEER. CDR3 region: CASSQGPSSYNEQFF. The CDR3 nucleotides are TGCGCCAGCAGCCAAGGGCCTAGCTCCTACAATGAGCAGTTCTTC.

This sequence joins TRBV12-5 and TRBJ2-5, with TRBD1 identical over 8 bases. This CDR3 spans 13 amino acids. The V gene's germline CDR1 is LGHNT and CDR2 FRNRAP. V was clipped by 6 bases and J by 4 bases; unmatched bases: 4. The CDR3 DNA follows: TGTGCTAGTGGCCTCGACAGGGGAGAGACCCAGTACTTC. Protein: CASGLDRGETQYF.

The table lists this clone with a few counts. This chain joins TRBV7-9 and TRBJ1-1; no clear D. Germline V gene data show CDR1 as SEHNR and CDR2 as FQNEAQ (reference sequence). With 2 bases removed from V and 6 bases from J, the gap between germline ends came to 10 bases. This CDR3 comprises 13 residues. CDR3: CASSLMGAAEAFF. CDR3 bases: TGTGCCAGCAGCTTAATGGGTGCCGCTGAAGCTTTCTTT.

This rearrangement joins TRBV10-3 to TRBJ2-5; the match to TRBD2 covers 7 bases. V shed 8 bases and J 2 bases; nucleotides not matched to a gene: 5. The V gene's germline CDR1 is ENHRY and CDR2 SYGVKD. CDR3 size: 13 residues. In DNA form, the CDR3 reads TGTGCCATCCGGGAGGCGGGACAAGAGACCCAGTACTTC. Amino acids: CAIREAGQETQYF.

The J gene is TRBJ2-4, the V gene TRBV19; 8 bases are shared with TRBD1. Germline V CDR1 and CDR2: LNHDA, SQIVND (reference sequence). V shed 8 bases and J 9 bases; nucleotides not matched to a gene: 6. This CDR3 contains 12 residues. The CDR3 here is CASRGQGFIQYF. The CDR3 DNA sequence: TGTGCCAGTCGAGGACAGGGTTTCATTCAGTACTTC.

The V call is TRBV27, the J call TRBJ2-7, with TRBD1 identical over 7 bases. The trim removed 5 bases at V and 3 bases at J, leaving 7 bases unmatched. CDR3 length equals 14 residues. Germline CDR1 MNHEY, CDR2 SMNVEV (reference sequence). The CDR3 here is CASSLGTENYEQYF. CDR3 nucleotide sequence: TGTGCCAGCAGTCTCGGGACAGAAAACTACGAGCAGTACTTC.